Listed here are 20 T cell receptor beta chains from one sample, sequenced in a study of blood T cell repertoires in COVID-19. Method: immunoSEQ multiplex PCR; TCRdb's copy keeps in-frame clones and lacks some. This table holds roughly 220,000 clones, 85% to 90% found once. Sequenced input: peripheral blood. Every receptor here comes from a man between 60 and 75 years old with acute or convalescent COVID-19.

This clone was counted between two and nine times. This chain joins TRBV6-5 and TRBJ2-5, with 10 bases fitting TRBD1. Per the germline V gene, CDR1 is MNHEY and CDR2 is SVGAGI. CDR3 length equals 14 residues. The V gene end was trimmed by 6 bases and the J gene end by 5 bases; junction bases not matched to a gene: 6. The CDR3 DNA is TGTGCCAGCAGGGGGACAGGGGTGAGGGAGACCCAGTACTTC. This sequence encodes CASRGTGVRETQYF.

This chain uses TRBV19 with TRBJ1-6; maybe TRBD1 (6 bases). V shed 6 bases and J shed 4 bases, with 10 bases lying between them. From germline, CDR1 is LNHDA and CDR2 SQIVND (reference sequence). The CDR3 loop spans 14 amino acids. The CDR3 sequence: CASSQGPYNSPLHF. Written as DNA, the CDR3 is TGTGCCAGTAGCCAGGGGCCGTATAATTCACCCCTCCACTTT.

The chain links TRBV24-1 to TRBJ1-2, with D possibly TRBD1 on 5 matching bases. CDR1 and CDR2 (germline): KGHDR, SFDVKD. This CDR3 contains 14 residues. V lost 3 bases and J 2 bases, leaving 9 bases between the germline ends. The CDR3 loop reads CATSDATGNYGYTF. CDR3 nucleotide sequence: TGTGCCACCAGTGATGCCACAGGAAACTATGGCTACACCTTC.

There are a few counts of this clone. The gene calls are TRBV3-1 (or the pseudogene TRBV3-2) and TRBJ1-1; maybe TRBD1 (6 bases). This CDR3 spans 15 amino acids. V was shortened by 2 bases and J by 5 bases, with 15 bases between the two germline ends. Germline V gene sequence: CDR1 LGHDT, CDR2 YNNKEL (reference sequence). DNA of the CDR3: TGTGCCAGCAGCCAAAAACAGGGATGGGGGACTGAAGCTTTCTTT. The encoded protein is CASSQKQGWGTEAFF.

The chain joins TRBV29-1 to TRBJ1-2; possible D gene TRBD1, 5 bases. V was clipped by 2 bases and J by 2 bases, with 12 bases between them. Germline V CDR1 and CDR2: SQVTM, ANQGSEA. The CDR3 is 14 residues long. CDR3 coding DNA: TGCAGCGTTGAAAGCCTTGACAGAAACTATGGCTACACCTTC. Translation: CSVESLDRNYGYTF.

This clone was seen only once. The chain has TRBV5-1 and TRBJ2-1; perhaps TRBD1 as D (6 bases). The germline V gene has CDR1 SGHRS and CDR2 YFSETQ. Trimming took 3 bases from V and 7 from J, leaving 14 bases between them. The CDR3 runs 14 residues. This CDR3 reads CASSSGAPGNEQFF. In nucleotides, the CDR3 is TGCGCCAGCAGCTCAGGGGCCCCAGGAAATGAGCAGTTCTTC.

The genes are TRBV11-2 and TRBJ1-2, with D possibly matching TRBD1 (6 bases). The CDR3 loop spans 16 amino acids. Germline V gene sequence: CDR1 SGHAT, CDR2 FQNNGV. Trimming pared 4 bases from V and 3 bases from J, leaving 18 bases between. This CDR3 reads CASSSAFMRGYYGYTF. The DNA for the CDR3 is TGTGCCAGCAGCTCTGCTTTCATGAGGGGGTACTATGGCTACACCTTC.

The CDR3 DNA sequence: TGCGCCAGCAGCCAAGCTGTTTACAGGGGAAACCACGAGCAGTACTTC. The encoded protein is CASSQAVYRGNHEQYF. The chain combines TRBV4-1 with TRBJ2-7; 7 bases agree with TRBD1. The CDR3 has 16 amino acids. J gave up 5 bases and V 1 base, and 11 bases lay outside the gene matches. Germline CDR1 is MGHRA and CDR2 is YSYEKL.

The rearrangement joins TRBV10-3 to TRBJ2-7, with TRBD1 matching 9 bases. The trim removed 6 bases at V and 5 bases at J, leaving 14 bases unmatched. There are 16 residues in the CDR3. Germline values: CDR1 ENHRY, CDR2 SYGVKD. DNA for the CDR3: TGTGCCATCAGCGGAGGGAGCGGGACAGGGCCGCACGAGCAGTACTTC. Its protein is CAISGGSGTGPHEQYF.

The V call is TRBV7-6, the J call TRBJ1-4; 8 nucleotides agree with TRBD1. The V segment lost 5 bases and the J segment 2 bases; nucleotides outside the gene matches: 7. The CDR3 sequence is 16 residues long. The V gene's germline CDR1 is SGHVS and CDR2 FNYEAQ. The chain's CDR3 is CASSRDRTGTNEKLFF. For the CDR3, the DNA is TGTGCCAGCAGCAGGGACAGGACGGGGACTAATGAAAAACTGTTTTTT.

The J gene is TRBJ1-5, the V gene TRBV5-1, with 7 bases fitting TRBD1. Trimming removed 2 bases from V and 0 bases from J; junction bases left unmatched: 2. There are 15 residues in the CDR3. The germline CDR1 and CDR2 sequences are SGHRS and YFSETQ. The CDR3 DNA reads as TGCGCCAGCAGCTTAACAGGGGTTAGCAATCAGCCCCAGCATTTT. Protein sequence: CASSLTGVSNQPQHF.

There are a few counts of this clone. The chain carries TRBV2 and TRBJ2-7; 11 nucleotides align to TRBD1. J gave up 3 bases and V 10 bases, and 8 bases lay outside the gene matches. The CDR3 spans 14 residues. The V gene's germline CDR1 is SNHLY and CDR2 FYNNEI. CDR3 in DNA: TGTGCCACCGCCGGGACAGGGGGGGACTACGAGCAGTACTTC. Translation: CATAGTGGDYEQYF.

The rearrangement joins TRBV24-1 to TRBJ1-2; D perhaps matches TRBD1 (6 bases). V lost 6 bases and J 4 bases, leaving 14 bases between the germline ends. Germline assignment: CDR1 KGHDR and CDR2 SFDVKD. The CDR3 is 14 amino acids. The CDR3 DNA reads TGTGCCACCAGTCGGACTGGGGGGGCCTATGGCTACACCTTC. Encoded protein: CATSRTGGAYGYTF.

The chain links TRBV12-3 or TRBV12-4 to TRBJ1-2, with a possible D match to TRBD1 (6 bases). This CDR3 is built from 12 residues. Trimming left V 10 bases short and J 6 bases short, with 15 bases between. The CDR3 DNA follows: TGTGCCACCGCCTTACAGGGAGATGGCTACACCTTC. Translation gives CATALQGDGYTF.

The chain recombines TRBV4-3 with TRBJ2-7; 7 nucleotides agree with TRBD2. Looked up from germline, CDR1 is LGHNA and CDR2 is YSLEER. The CDR3 totals 15 residues. The V gene end was trimmed by 1 base and the J gene end by 3 bases; junction bases not matched to a gene: 6. This chain's CDR3 is CASSQGEGPYYEQYF. The CDR3 nucleotides are TGCGCCAGCAGCCAAGGGGAGGGGCCCTACTACGAGCAGTACTTC.

The V gene is TRBV3-1 (or the pseudogene TRBV3-2), the J gene TRBJ1-6; D remains ambiguous. V dropped 4 bases and J dropped 7 bases, with 11 bases sitting between them. The CDR3 length is 14 residues. The germline V gene has CDR1 LGHDT and CDR2 YNNKEL (reference sequence). CDR3 nucleotide sequence: TGTGCCAGCAGCCCCGGACGGGGAAATTCACCCCTCCACTTT. Protein sequence: CASSPGRGNSPLHF.

The genes are TRBV27 and TRBJ2-5; 14 nucleotides line up with TRBD2. The V segment lost 6 bases and the J segment 5 bases; nucleotides outside the gene matches: 11. The V gene's germline CDR1 is MNHEY and CDR2 SMNVEV (reference sequence). The CDR3 loop spans 17 amino acids. CDR3 sequence (DNA): TGTGCCAGCAGCCGAACCGGGACTAGCGGGGGCGTGGAGACCCAGTACTTC. It translates to CASSRTGTSGGVETQYF.

V and J are TRBV4-1 and TRBJ2-2, with 11 bases fitting TRBD2. Germline values: CDR1 MGHRA, CDR2 YSYEKL. The V segment lost 4 bases and the J segment 2 bases; nucleotides outside the gene matches: 3. CDR3 length: 16 residues. The CDR3 nucleotides read TGCGCCAGCAGCCCAGGACTAGCGGGTAACACCGGGGAGCTGTTTTTT. This encodes CASSPGLAGNTGELFF.

The rearrangement links TRBV9 to TRBJ2-5; a weak D match, TRBD1 (5 bases). The CDR3 length is 13 residues. The V and J ends lost 4 bases and 1 base respectively, with 8 bases between them. The germline V gene has CDR1 SGDLS and CDR2 YYNGEE. The CDR3 here is CASSRQFQETQYF. Written as DNA, the CDR3 is TGTGCCAGCAGCCGACAGTTCCAAGAGACCCAGTACTTC.

The chain recombines TRBV3-1 (or the pseudogene TRBV3-2) with TRBJ2-7; 7 bases align to TRBD1. This CDR3 region has 15 residues. The germline V gene has CDR1 LGHDT and CDR2 YNNKEL (reference sequence). V shed 1 base, J shed 2 bases, and the junction held 5 bases outside the gene matches. CDR3 nucleotides: TGTGCCAGCAGCCAAGGGGACAGTCATGCCTACGAGCAGTACTTC. It translates to CASSQGDSHAYEQYF.